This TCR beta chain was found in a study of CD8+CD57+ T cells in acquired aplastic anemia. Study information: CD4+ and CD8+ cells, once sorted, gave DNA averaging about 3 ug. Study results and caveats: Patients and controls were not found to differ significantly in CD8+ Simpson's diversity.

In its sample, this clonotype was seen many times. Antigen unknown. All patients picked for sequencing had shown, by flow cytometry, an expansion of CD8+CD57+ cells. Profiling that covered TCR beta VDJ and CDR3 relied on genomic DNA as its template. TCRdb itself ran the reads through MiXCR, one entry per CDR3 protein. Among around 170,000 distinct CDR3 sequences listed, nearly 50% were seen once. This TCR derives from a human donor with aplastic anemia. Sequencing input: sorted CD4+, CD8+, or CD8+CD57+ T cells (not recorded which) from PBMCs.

The CDR3 bases are TGCAGTGCTAGAGACGGAGGCCATAGCAATCAGCCCCAGCATTTT. Encoded protein: CSARDGGHSNQPQHF. The chain uses TRBV20-1 and TRBJ1-5; D ambiguous. Germline assignment: CDR1 DFQATT and CDR2 SNEGSKA (reference sequence). The V gene lost 0 bases and the J gene lost 0 bases, with 9 bases spanning the gap. The CDR3 runs 15 residues.